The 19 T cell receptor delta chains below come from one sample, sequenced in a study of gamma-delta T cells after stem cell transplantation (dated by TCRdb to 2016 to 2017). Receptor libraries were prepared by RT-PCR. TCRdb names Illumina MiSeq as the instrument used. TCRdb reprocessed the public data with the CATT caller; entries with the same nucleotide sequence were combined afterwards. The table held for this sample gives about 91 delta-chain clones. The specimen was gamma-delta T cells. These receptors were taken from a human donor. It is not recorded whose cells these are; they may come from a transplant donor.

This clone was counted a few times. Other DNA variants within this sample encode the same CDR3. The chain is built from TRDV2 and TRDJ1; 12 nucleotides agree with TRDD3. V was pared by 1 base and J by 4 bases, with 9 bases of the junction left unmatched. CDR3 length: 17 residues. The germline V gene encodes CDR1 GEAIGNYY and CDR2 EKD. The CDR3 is CACDTLTGGYRDDKLIF. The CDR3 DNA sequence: TGTGCCTGTGACACGCTTACTGGGGGATACCGAGACGATAAACTCATCTTT.

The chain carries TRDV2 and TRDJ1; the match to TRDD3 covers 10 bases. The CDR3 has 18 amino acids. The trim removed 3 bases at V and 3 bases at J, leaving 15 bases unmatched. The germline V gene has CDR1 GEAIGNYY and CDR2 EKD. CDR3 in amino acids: CACDALRTGGLGADKLIF. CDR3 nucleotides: TGTGCCTGTGACGCACTTCGTACTGGGGGATTAGGGGCCGATAAACTCATCTTT.

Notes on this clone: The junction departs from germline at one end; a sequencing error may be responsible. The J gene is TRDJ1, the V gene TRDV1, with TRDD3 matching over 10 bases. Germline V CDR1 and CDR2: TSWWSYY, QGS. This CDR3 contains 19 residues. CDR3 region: CALGFGTGGYAIYTDNLIF. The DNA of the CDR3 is TGTGCTCTTGGGTTCGGGACCGGGGGATACGCCATTTACACCGATAACCTCATCTTT.

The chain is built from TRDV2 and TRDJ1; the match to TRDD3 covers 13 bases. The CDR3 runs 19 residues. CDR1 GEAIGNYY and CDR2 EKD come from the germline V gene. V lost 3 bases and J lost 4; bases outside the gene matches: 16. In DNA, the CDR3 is TGTGCCTGTGACCCTCTTCGTCCTACTGGGGGATACGCGTTCGATAAACTCATCTTT. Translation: CACDPLRPTGGYAFDKLIF.

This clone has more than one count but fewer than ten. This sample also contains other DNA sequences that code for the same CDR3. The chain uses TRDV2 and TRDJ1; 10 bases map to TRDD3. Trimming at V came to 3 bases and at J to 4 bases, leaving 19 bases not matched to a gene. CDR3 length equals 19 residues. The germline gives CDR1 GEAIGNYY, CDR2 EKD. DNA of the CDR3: TGTGCCTGTGACCCTCTTCTTCCTACCGGGGGATACGCGTTCGATAAACTCATCTTT. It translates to CACDPLLPTGGYAFDKLIF.

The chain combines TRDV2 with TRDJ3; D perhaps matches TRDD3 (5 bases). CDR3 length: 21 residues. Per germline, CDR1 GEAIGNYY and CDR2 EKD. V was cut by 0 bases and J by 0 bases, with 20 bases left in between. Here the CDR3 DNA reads TGTGCCTGTGACACCCCCGGACTGAGGGATTCTCTCTCCTGGGACACCCGACAGATGTTTTTC. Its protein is CACDTPGLRDSLSWDTRQMFF.

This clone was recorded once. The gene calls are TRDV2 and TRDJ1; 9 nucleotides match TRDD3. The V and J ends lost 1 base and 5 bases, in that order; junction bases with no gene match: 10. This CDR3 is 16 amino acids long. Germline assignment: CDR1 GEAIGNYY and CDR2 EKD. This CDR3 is CACDTLGDRGPDKLIF. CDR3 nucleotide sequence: TGTGCCTGTGACACGTTGGGGGATAGGGGGCCGGATAAACTCATCTTT.

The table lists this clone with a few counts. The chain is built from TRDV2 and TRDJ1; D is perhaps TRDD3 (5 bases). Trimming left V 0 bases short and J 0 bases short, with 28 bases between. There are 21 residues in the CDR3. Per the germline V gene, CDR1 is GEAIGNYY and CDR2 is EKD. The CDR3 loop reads CACDTVSGAGGAPSYTDKLIF. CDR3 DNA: TGTGCCTGTGACACCGTGTCTGGCGCGGGGGGCGCCCCCTCGTACACCGATAAACTCATCTTT.

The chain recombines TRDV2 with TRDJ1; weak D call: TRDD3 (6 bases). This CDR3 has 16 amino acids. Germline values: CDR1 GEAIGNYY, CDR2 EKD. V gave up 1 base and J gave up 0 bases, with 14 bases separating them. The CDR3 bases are TGTGCCTGTGACACTTTGGGGGCCACGTACACCGATAAACTCATCTTT. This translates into CACDTLGATYTDKLIF.

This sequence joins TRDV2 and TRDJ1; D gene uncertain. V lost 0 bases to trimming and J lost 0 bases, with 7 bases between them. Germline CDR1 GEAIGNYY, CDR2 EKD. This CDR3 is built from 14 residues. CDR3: CACDTVSYTDKLIF. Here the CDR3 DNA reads TGTGCCTGTGACACCGTGTCTTACACCGATAAACTCATCTTT.

The CDR3 sequence is CACDSSYWGVTDKLIF. The CDR3 DNA is TGTGCCTGTGACTCCTCGTACTGGGGGGTAACCGATAAACTCATCTTT. The chain uses TRDV2 and TRDJ1; 8 bases align to TRDD3. Germline CDR1 GEAIGNYY, CDR2 EKD. The CDR3 covers 16 residues. With V trimmed by 3 bases and J by 2 bases, 10 bases remained unmatched.

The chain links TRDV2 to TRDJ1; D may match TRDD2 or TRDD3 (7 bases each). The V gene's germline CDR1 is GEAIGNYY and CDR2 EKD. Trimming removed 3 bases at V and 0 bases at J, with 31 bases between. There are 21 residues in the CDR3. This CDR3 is CACDPIPTGDTGDPYTDKLIF. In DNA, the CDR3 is TGTGCCTGTGACCCTATTCCTACTGGGGACACGGGGGACCCGTACACCGATAAACTCATCTTT.

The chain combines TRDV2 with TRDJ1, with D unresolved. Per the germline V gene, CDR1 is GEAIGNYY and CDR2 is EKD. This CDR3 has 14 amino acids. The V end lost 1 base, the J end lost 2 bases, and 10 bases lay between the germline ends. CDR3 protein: CACDTLLRTDKLIF. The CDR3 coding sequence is TGTGCCTGTGACACATTGCTGCGGACCGATAAACTCATCTTT.

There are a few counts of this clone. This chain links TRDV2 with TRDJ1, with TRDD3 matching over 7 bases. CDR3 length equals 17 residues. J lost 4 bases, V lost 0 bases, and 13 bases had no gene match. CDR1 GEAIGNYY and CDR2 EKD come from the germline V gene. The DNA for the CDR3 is TGTGCCTGTGACACCGTACTGGGGCGACAACAAAACGATAAACTCATCTTT. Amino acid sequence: CACDTVLGRQQNDKLIF.

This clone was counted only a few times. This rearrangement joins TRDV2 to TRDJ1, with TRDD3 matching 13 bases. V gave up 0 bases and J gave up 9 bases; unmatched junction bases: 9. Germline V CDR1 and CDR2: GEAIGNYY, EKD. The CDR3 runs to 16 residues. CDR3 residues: CACDTLVLGDTPELIF. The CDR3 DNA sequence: TGTGCCTGTGACACCCTTGTACTGGGGGATACGCCGGAACTCATCTTT.

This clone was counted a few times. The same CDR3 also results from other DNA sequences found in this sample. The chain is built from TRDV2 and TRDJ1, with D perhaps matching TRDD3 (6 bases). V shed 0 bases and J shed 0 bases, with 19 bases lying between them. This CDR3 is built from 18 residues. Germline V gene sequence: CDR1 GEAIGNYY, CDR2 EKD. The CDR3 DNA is TGTGCCTGTGACACCCTAGTAGATACGGGGAAAAACACCGATAAACTCATCTTT. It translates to CACDTLVDTGKNTDKLIF.

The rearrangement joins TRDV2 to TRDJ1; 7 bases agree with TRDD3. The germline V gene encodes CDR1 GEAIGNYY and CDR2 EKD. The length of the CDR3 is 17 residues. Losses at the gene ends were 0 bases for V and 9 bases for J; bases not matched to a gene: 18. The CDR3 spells CACDTVGGSPPGSELIF. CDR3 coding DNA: TGTGCCTGTGACACCGTCGGGGGATCTCCCCCTGGGTCGGAACTCATCTTT.

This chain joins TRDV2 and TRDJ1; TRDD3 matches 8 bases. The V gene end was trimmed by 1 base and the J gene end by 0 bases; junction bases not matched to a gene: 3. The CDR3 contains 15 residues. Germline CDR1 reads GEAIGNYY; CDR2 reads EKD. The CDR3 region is CACDTLLGDTDKLIF. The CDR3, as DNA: TGTGCCTGTGACACTTTACTGGGGGACACCGATAAACTCATCTTT.

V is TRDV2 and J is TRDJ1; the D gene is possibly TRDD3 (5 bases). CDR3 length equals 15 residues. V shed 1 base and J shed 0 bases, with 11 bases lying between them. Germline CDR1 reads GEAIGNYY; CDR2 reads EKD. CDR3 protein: CACDTVGTYTDKLIF. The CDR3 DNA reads TGTGCCTGTGACACTGTGGGGACCTACACCGATAAACTCATCTTT.